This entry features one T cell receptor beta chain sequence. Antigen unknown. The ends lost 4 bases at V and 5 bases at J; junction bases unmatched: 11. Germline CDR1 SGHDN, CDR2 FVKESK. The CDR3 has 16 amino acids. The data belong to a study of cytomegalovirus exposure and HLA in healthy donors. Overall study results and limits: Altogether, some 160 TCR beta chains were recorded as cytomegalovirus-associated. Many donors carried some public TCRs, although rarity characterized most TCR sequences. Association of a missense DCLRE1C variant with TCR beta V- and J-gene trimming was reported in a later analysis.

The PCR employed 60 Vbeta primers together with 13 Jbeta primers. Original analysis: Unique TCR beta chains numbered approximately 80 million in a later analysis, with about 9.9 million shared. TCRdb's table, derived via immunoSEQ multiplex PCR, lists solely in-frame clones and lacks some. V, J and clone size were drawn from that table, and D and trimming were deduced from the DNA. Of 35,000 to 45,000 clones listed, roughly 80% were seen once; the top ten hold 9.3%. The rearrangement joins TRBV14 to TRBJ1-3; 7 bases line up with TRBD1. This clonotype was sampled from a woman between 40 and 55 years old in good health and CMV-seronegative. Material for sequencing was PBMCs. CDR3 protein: CASSRYPGTERNTIYF. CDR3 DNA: TGTGCCAGCAGCCGTTACCCCGGGACAGAAAGAAACACCATATATTTT.